This T cell receptor beta chain was obtained from a study of blood T cell repertoires in COVID-19. Across the study: Both acute and convalescent COVID-19 samples were obtained from the United States, Italy and Spain.

Repertoires were generated with immunoSEQ multiplex PCR, while TCRdb's copy carries only in-frame clones and drops some. The profile shows around 190,000 clones, 75% to 85% of them singletons. Germline lookup yields CDR1 MGHRA and CDR2 YSYEKL. This CDR3 spans 14 amino acids. With 1 base removed from V and 3 bases from J, the gap between germline ends came to 10 bases. The V call is TRBV4-1, the J call TRBJ2-7, with D perhaps matching TRBD2 (5 bases). This receptor was taken from a human donor in a cohort sampled during active COVID-19. The source material was peripheral blood. DNA for the CDR3: TGCGCCAGCAGCCAAGGGTGGACTGGCTACGAGCAGTACTTC. Encoded protein: CASSQGWTGYEQYF.